Presented here are 13 T cell receptor beta chains from one specimen sequenced in a study of blood T cell repertoires in COVID-19. Some clones are missing from TCRdb's copy, which holds only in-frame ones; the method was immunoSEQ multiplex PCR. Here the sample spans around 250,000 clones, over 75% being singletons. The sequencing sample was made of PBMCs or T cells enriched from blood (not recorded which). Source of these receptors: a woman between 40 and 50 years old who had been exposed to COVID-19.

The rearrangement joins TRBV4-1 to TRBJ2-5; weak D call: TRBD2 (6 bases). This CDR3 spans 16 amino acids. V was cut by 0 bases and J by 5 bases, with 16 bases left in between. Germline V gene lookup returns CDR1 MGHRA and CDR2 YSYEKL. CDR3 residues: CASSQDGTPGSETQYF. In DNA form, the CDR3 reads TGCGCCAGCAGCCAAGATGGGACTCCGGGCAGTGAGACCCAGTACTTC.

This clone was observed once. The V and J genes are TRBV3-1 (or the pseudogene TRBV3-2) and TRBJ2-3; 7 nucleotides agree with TRBD1. V was clipped by 1 base and J by 2 bases; unmatched bases: 6. CDR3 length: 16 amino acids. Germline V gene lookup returns CDR1 LGHDT and CDR2 YNNKEL (reference sequence). The CDR3 region has the DNA TGTGCCAGCAGCCAAGTCACGACAGGGAACACAGATACGCAGTATTTT. Residues: CASSQVTTGNTDTQYF.

The V call is TRBV11-2, the J call TRBJ1-2; 7 bases line up with TRBD1. CDR3 length: 16 residues. V was pared by 1 base and J by 4 bases, with 9 bases of the junction left unmatched. Germline-derived CDR1 and CDR2 are SGHAT and FQNNGV. In nucleotides, the CDR3 is TGTGCCAGCAGCTTAGCCCCCTTACAGGGGAGCTATGGCTACACCTTC. It specifies CASSLAPLQGSYGYTF. Using reference TRBV11-2 and TRBJ1-2 for the parts outside the CDR3, the full variable domain is EAGVAQSPRYKIIEKRQSVAFWCNPISGHATLYWYQQILGQGPKLLIQFQNNGVVDDSQLPKDRFSAERLKGVDSTLKIQPAKLEDSAVYLCASSLAPLQGSYGYTFGSGTRLTVV.

This chain connects TRBV4-3 to TRBJ2-5; weak D call: TRBD2 (5 bases). Trimming removed 1 base from V and 5 bases from J, with 8 bases in between. The V gene's germline CDR1 is LGHNA and CDR2 YSLEER. This CDR3 comprises 13 residues. CDR3 sequence reads: CASSQAGSETQYF. CDR3 DNA: TGCGCCAGCAGCCAAGCGGGGTCGGAGACCCAGTACTTC.

The V and J genes are TRBV2 and TRBJ1-2; no clear D gene. CDR3 length: 13 amino acids. V lost 6 bases, J lost 4 bases, and 12 bases lay in between. CDR1 and CDR2 from the germline V gene are SNHLY and FYNNEI. The CDR3 DNA sequence: TGTGCCAGCAGAGATGACATTGGCTATGGCTACACCTTC. It encodes CASRDDIGYGYTF.

The chain carries TRBV7-9 and TRBJ2-7, with D tentatively TRBD2 (5 bases). CDR3 size: 13 residues. Germline V gene sequence: CDR1 SEHNR, CDR2 FQNEAQ (reference sequence). Between the trimmed V and J ends, which lost 3 bases and 1 base, there was a span of 7 bases. CDR3 nucleotide sequence: TGTGCCAGCAGCTTGAGGGTATCCTACGAGCAGTACTTC. Translation: CASSLRVSYEQYF.

CDR3 sequence reads: CASSQDLGLVNNEQYF. The CDR3 nucleotides are TGTGCCAGCAGCCAAGATTTAGGACTAGTAAACAACGAGCAGTACTTC. This chain connects TRBV3-1 (or the pseudogene TRBV3-2) to TRBJ2-7; 7 bases align to TRBD2. Germline V lookup: CDR1 LGHDT, CDR2 YNNKEL (reference sequence). V dropped 0 bases and J dropped 5; count of bases not matched to a gene: 10. The length of the CDR3 is 16 residues.

The chain recombines TRBV27 with TRBJ2-1; weak D call: TRBD1 (6 bases). The V and J ends lost 5 bases and 6 bases respectively, with 17 bases between them. The CDR3 covers 15 residues. Germline values: CDR1 MNHEY, CDR2 SMNVEV (reference sequence). The CDR3 DNA follows: TGTGCCAGCAGTCAGGGGACCAGAGGTACCAATGAGCAGTTCTTC. This translates into CASSQGTRGTNEQFF.

The chain has TRBV4-3 and TRBJ1-1; 10 bases are a match to TRBD1. Looked up from germline, CDR1 is LGHNA and CDR2 is YSLEER. CDR3 length: 15 amino acids. V lost 1 base and J lost 3; bases outside the gene matches: 2. CDR3 sequence (DNA): TGCGCCAGCAGCCAAGCGGACAGGGGGGACACTGAAGCTTTCTTT. This gives the protein CASSQADRGDTEAFF.

For this clone: The junction and the germline gene differ at one end; a read error may be behind it. V gene TRBV5-1 combines with J gene TRBJ1-1; tentatively, D is TRBD1 (6 bases). The V gene's germline CDR1 is SGHRS and CDR2 YFSETQ. CDR3 length: 15 amino acids. The chain's CDR3 is CASSLALGGGTEAFF. The CDR3 DNA follows: TGTGCCAGCAGCTTGGCCTTGGGAGGGGGGACTGAAGCTTTCTTT.

The rearrangement links TRBV29-1 to TRBJ1-1; tentative D call: TRBD1 (5 bases). This CDR3 is 12 amino acids long. The germline CDR1 and CDR2 sequences are SQVTM and ANQGSEA. Deletions cut 3 bases from V and 7 bases from J, with 12 bases between. This chain's CDR3 is CSVEARGSEAFF. CDR3 DNA sequence: TGCAGCGTTGAGGCTAGGGGAAGTGAAGCTTTCTTT.

This chain uses TRBV28 with TRBJ1-2; 7 bases fit TRBD1. With 5 bases clipped from V and 4 bases from J, the junction kept 7 bases outside the gene matches. Germline loops: CDR1 MDHEN, CDR2 SYDVKM. The CDR3 has 14 amino acids. CDR3 bases: TGTGCCAGCAGTGGGACAGACCGTTTCTATGGCTACACCTTC. The encoded protein is CASSGTDRFYGYTF.

This chain connects TRBV5-5 to TRBJ2-5, with 9 bases aligning to TRBD1. The germline V gene has CDR1 SGHKS and CDR2 YYEKEE (reference sequence). The CDR3 consists of 15 residues. V lost 4 bases and J lost 5; bases outside the gene matches: 9. CDR3 sequence (DNA): TGTGCCAGCAGCAGAGGACAGGGGTTAGAGGAGACCCAGTACTTC. Amino acids: CASSRGQGLEETQYF.